Described below is a single TCR beta chain sequence and its context. Controls were healthy donors chosen to match patients in age and sex. TEMRA cells were FACS-enriched, with CD8+ and CD4+ T cells isolated negatively. Reverse transcription of roughly 0.5 to 1 ug RNA used random hexamers. By means of immunoSEQ multiplex PCR, TCR beta CDR3 spanning 54 Vbeta and 13 Jbeta underwent amplification. TCRdb ran MiXCR on the immunoSEQ multiplex PCR reads and lists one entry per CDR3 protein. The sample has roughly 120,000 distinct CDR3 sequences, roughly 92% seen once. The CDR3 is 12 amino acids. The germline gives CDR1 GTSNPN, CDR2 SVGIG (reference sequence). The data stem from a study of CD8 T cells in Susac syndrome.

The source material was CD4+ T cells from PBMCs. The receptor was isolated from a human donor in good health. The V and J genes are TRBV30 and TRBJ1-5, with D unclear. The CDR3 here is CASGRFNQPQHF. The CDR3 nucleotides read TGTGCATCGGGCAGGTTTAATCAGCCCCAGCATTTT.